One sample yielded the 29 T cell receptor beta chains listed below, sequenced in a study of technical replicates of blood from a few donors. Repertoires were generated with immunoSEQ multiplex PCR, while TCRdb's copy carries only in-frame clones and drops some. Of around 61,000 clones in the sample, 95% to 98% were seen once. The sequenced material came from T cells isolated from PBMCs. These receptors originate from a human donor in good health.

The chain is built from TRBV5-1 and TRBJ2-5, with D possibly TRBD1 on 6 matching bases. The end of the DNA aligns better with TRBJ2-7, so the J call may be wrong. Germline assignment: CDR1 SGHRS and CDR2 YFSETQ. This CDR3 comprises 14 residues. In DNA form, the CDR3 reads TGCGCCAGCAGCTTGGAGGGCAGGGGATACGAGCAGTACTTC. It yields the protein CASSLEGRGYEQYF.

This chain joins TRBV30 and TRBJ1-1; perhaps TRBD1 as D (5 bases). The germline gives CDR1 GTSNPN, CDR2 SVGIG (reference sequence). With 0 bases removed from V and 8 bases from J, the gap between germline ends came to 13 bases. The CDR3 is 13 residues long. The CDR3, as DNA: TGTGCCTGGAGTGTACAGGAGGGACTGGAAGCTTTCTTT. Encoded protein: CAWSVQEGLEAFF. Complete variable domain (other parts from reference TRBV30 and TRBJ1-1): SQTIHQWPATLVQPVGSPLSLECTVEGTSNPNLYWYRQAAGRGLQLLFYSVGIGQISSEVPQNLSASRPQDRQFILSSKKLLLSDSGFYLCAWSVQEGLEAFFGQGTRLTVV.

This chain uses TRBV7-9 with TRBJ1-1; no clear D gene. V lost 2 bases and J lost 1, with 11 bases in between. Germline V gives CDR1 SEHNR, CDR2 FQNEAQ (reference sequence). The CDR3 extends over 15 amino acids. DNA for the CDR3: TGTGCCAGCAGCTTACAACGACACACGAACACTGAAGCTTTCTTT. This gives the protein CASSLQRHTNTEAFF.

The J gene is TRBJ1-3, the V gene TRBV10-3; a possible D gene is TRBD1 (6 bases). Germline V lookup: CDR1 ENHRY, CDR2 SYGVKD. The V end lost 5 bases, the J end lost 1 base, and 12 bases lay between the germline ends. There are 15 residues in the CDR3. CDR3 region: CAISHSQGSGNTIYF. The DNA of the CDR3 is TGTGCCATCAGTCACTCCCAGGGGTCTGGAAACACCATATATTTT.

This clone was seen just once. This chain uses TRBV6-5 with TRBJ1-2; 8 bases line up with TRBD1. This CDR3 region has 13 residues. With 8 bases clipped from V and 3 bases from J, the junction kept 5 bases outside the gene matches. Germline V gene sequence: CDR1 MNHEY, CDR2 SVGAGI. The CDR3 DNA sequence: TGTGCCAGCCGCGGACAGGGATACTATGGCTACACCTTC. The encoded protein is CASRGQGYYGYTF.

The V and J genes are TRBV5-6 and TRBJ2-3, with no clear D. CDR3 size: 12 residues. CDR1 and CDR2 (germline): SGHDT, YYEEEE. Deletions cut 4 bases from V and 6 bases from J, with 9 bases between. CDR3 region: CASSLTPDTQYF. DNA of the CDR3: TGTGCCAGCAGCCTGACACCCGATACGCAGTATTTT.

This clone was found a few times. The CDR3 DNA follows: TGTGCCACCCCGGACTCGTACAATGAGCAGTTCTTC. It specifies CATPDSYNEQFF. The chain combines TRBV6-4 with TRBJ2-1; D may be TRBD2 (5 bases). This CDR3 contains 12 residues. Germline CDR1 and CDR2: MRHNA and SNTAGT. Trimming pared 10 bases from V and 4 bases from J, leaving 11 bases between.

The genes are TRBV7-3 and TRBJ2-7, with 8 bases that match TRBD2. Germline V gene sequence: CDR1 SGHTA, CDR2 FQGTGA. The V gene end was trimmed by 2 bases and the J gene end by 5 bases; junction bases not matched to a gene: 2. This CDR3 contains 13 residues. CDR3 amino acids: CASSLGRGDEQYF. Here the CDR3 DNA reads TGTGCCAGCAGCTTAGGGCGGGGGGACGAGCAGTACTTC.

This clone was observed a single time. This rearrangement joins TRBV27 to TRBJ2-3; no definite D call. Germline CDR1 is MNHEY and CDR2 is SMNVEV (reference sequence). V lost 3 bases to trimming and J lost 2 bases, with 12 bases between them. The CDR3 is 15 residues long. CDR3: CASSFGGGYTDTQYF. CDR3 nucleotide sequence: TGTGCCAGCAGTTTTGGCGGTGGATACACAGATACGCAGTATTTT.

The CDR3 protein is CATKAGSGAGYEQYF. In nucleotides, the CDR3 is TGTGCCACCAAAGCGGGATCCGGGGCGGGCTACGAGCAGTACTTC. This chain uses TRBV15 with TRBJ2-7, with 7 bases aligning to TRBD2. V shed 7 bases, J shed 3 bases, and the junction held 12 bases outside the gene matches. Germline CDR1 and CDR2: LNHNV and YYDKDF (reference sequence). This CDR3 spans 15 amino acids.

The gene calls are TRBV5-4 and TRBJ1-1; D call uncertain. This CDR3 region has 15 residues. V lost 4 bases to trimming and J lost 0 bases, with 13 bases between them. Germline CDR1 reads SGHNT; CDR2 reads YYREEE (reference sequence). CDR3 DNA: TGTGCCAGCAGCCGGGAAGGTCGATTGAACACTGAAGCTTTCTTT. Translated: CASSREGRLNTEAFF. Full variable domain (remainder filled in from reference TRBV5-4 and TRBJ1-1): ETGVTQSPTHLIKTRGQQVTLRCSSQSGHNTVSWYQQALGQGPQFIFQYYREEENGRGNFPPRFSGLQFPNYSSELNVNALELDDSALYLCASSREGRLNTEAFFGQGTRLTVV.

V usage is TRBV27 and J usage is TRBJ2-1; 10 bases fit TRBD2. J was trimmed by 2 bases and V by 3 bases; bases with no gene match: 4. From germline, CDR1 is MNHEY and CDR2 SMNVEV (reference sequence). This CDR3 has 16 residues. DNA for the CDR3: TGTGCCAGCAGTTTCTCACTAGCGGGAACCTACAATGAGCAGTTCTTC. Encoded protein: CASSFSLAGTYNEQFF.

CDR3 DNA: TGTGCCAGCAGCCCAGACAGGGCTTTACACTATGGCTACACCTTC. This translates into CASSPDRALHYGYTF. The chain recombines TRBV5-6 with TRBJ1-2, with 7 bases that match TRBD1. Germline values: CDR1 SGHDT, CDR2 YYEEEE. This CDR3 contains 15 residues. The V and J ends lost 4 bases and 3 bases, in that order; junction bases with no gene match: 9.

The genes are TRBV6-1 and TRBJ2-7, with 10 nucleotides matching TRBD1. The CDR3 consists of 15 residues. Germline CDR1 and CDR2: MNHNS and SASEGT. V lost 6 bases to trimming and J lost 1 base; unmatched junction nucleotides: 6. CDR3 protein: CASRPGQGLSYEQYF. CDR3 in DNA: TGTGCCAGCAGACCGGGACAGGGGCTTTCCTACGAGCAGTACTTC.

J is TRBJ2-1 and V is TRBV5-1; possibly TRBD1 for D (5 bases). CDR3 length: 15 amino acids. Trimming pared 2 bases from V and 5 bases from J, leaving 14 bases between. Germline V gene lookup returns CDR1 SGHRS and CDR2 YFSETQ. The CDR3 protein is CASSLGASLNNEQFF. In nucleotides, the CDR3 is TGCGCCAGCAGCTTAGGGGCGTCGCTAAACAATGAGCAGTTCTTC.

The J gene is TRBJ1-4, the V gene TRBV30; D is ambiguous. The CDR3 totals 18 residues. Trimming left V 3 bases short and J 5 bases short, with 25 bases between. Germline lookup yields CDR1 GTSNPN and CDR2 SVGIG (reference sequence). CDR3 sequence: CAWSSDWTKRGGNEKLFF. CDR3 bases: TGTGCCTGGAGCAGCGACTGGACCAAACGCGGCGGGAATGAAAAACTGTTTTTT.

The CDR3 sequence is CASSETPSTDTQYF. CDR3 bases: TGCGCCAGCAGCGAGACACCTAGCACAGATACGCAGTATTTT. The chain employs TRBV5-1 and TRBJ2-3, with D unresolved. Germline CDR1 is SGHRS and CDR2 is YFSETQ. The CDR3 is made up of 14 amino acids. Trimming removed 4 bases from V and 0 bases from J, with 9 bases in between.

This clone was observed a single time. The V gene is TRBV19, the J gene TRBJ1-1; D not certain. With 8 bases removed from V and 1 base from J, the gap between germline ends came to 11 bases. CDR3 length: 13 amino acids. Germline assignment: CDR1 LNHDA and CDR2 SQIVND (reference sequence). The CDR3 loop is CASGEGENTEAFF. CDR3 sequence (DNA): TGTGCCAGTGGGGAGGGAGAGAACACTGAAGCTTTCTTT.

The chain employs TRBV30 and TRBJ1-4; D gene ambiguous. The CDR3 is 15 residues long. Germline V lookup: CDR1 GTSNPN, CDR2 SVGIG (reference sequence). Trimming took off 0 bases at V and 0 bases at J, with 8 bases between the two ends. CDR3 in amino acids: CAWSVGGATNEKLFF. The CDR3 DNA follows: TGTGCCTGGAGTGTCGGCGGTGCAACTAATGAAAAACTGTTTTTT. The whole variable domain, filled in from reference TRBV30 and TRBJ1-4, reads SQTIHQWPATLVQPVGSPLSLECTVEGTSNPNLYWYRQAAGRGLQLLFYSVGIGQISSEVPQNLSASRPQDRQFILSSKKLLLSDSGFYLCAWSVGGATNEKLFFGSGTQLSVL.

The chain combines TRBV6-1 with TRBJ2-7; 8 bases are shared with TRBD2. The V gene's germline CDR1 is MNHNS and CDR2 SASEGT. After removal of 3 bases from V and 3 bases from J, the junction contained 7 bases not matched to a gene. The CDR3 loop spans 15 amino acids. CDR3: CASSDLAGLHYEQYF. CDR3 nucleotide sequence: TGTGCCAGCAGTGACTTAGCGGGGTTACACTACGAGCAGTACTTC.

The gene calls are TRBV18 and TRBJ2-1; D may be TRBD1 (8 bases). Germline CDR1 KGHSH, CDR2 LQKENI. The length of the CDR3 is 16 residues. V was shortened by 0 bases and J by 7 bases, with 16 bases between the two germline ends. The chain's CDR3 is CASSPPQNRGGNEQFF. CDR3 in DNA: TGTGCCAGCTCACCACCTCAAAACAGGGGGGGGAATGAGCAGTTCTTC.

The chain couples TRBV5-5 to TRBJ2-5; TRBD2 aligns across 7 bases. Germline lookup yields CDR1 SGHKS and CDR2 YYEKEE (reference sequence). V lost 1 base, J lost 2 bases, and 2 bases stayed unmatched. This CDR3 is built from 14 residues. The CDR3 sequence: CASSLWGGQETQYF. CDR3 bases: TGTGCCAGCAGCTTGTGGGGAGGGCAAGAGACCCAGTACTTC.

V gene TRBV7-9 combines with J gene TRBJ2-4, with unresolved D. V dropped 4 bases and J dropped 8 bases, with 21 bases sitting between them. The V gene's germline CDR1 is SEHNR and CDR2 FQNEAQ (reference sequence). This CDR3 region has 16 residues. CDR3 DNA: TGTGCCAGCAGCTCAATACCGGCACAGAGAAGAGACATTCAGTACTTC. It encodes CASSSIPAQRRDIQYF.

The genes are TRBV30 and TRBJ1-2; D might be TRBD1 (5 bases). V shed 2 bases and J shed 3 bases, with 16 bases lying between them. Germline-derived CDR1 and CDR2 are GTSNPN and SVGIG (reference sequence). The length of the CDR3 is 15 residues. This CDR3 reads CAWSYLRGTDYGYTF. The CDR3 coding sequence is TGTGCCTGGAGTTATTTGCGGGGGACCGACTATGGCTACACCTTC.

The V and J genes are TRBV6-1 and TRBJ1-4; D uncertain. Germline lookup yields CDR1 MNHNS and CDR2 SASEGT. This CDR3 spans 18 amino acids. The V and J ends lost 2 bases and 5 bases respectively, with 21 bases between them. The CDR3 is CASSESLPKHITNEKLFF. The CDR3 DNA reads TGTGCCAGCAGTGAATCCCTTCCCAAACATATTACGAATGAAAAACTGTTTTTT.

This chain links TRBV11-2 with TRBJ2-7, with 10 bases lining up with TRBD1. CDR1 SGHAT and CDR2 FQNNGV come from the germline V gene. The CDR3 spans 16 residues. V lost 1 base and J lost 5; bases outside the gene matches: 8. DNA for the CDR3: TGTGCCAGCAGCTTAGGCTCGGGACAGGGGATCCACGAGCAGTACTTC. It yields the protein CASSLGSGQGIHEQYF.

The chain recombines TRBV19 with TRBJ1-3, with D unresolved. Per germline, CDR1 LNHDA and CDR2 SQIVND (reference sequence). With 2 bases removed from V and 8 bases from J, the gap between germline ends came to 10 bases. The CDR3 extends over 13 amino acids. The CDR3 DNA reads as TGTGCCAGTAGTATATTCGAGGAGGACACCATATATTTT. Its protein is CASSIFEEDTIYF.

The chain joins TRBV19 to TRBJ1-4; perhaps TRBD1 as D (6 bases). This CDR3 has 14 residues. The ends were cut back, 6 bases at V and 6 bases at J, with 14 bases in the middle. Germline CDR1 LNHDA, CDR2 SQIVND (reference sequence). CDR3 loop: CASRVQGFHEKLFF. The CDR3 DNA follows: TGTGCCAGTAGGGTACAGGGATTCCATGAAAAACTGTTTTTT.

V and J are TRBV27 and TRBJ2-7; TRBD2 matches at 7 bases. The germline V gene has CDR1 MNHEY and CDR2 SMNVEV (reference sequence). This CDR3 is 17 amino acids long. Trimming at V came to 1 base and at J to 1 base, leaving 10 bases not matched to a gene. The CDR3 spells CASSLFKSGAASYEQYF. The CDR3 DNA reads TGTGCCAGCAGTTTATTTAAAAGCGGGGCCGCTTCCTACGAGCAGTACTTC.